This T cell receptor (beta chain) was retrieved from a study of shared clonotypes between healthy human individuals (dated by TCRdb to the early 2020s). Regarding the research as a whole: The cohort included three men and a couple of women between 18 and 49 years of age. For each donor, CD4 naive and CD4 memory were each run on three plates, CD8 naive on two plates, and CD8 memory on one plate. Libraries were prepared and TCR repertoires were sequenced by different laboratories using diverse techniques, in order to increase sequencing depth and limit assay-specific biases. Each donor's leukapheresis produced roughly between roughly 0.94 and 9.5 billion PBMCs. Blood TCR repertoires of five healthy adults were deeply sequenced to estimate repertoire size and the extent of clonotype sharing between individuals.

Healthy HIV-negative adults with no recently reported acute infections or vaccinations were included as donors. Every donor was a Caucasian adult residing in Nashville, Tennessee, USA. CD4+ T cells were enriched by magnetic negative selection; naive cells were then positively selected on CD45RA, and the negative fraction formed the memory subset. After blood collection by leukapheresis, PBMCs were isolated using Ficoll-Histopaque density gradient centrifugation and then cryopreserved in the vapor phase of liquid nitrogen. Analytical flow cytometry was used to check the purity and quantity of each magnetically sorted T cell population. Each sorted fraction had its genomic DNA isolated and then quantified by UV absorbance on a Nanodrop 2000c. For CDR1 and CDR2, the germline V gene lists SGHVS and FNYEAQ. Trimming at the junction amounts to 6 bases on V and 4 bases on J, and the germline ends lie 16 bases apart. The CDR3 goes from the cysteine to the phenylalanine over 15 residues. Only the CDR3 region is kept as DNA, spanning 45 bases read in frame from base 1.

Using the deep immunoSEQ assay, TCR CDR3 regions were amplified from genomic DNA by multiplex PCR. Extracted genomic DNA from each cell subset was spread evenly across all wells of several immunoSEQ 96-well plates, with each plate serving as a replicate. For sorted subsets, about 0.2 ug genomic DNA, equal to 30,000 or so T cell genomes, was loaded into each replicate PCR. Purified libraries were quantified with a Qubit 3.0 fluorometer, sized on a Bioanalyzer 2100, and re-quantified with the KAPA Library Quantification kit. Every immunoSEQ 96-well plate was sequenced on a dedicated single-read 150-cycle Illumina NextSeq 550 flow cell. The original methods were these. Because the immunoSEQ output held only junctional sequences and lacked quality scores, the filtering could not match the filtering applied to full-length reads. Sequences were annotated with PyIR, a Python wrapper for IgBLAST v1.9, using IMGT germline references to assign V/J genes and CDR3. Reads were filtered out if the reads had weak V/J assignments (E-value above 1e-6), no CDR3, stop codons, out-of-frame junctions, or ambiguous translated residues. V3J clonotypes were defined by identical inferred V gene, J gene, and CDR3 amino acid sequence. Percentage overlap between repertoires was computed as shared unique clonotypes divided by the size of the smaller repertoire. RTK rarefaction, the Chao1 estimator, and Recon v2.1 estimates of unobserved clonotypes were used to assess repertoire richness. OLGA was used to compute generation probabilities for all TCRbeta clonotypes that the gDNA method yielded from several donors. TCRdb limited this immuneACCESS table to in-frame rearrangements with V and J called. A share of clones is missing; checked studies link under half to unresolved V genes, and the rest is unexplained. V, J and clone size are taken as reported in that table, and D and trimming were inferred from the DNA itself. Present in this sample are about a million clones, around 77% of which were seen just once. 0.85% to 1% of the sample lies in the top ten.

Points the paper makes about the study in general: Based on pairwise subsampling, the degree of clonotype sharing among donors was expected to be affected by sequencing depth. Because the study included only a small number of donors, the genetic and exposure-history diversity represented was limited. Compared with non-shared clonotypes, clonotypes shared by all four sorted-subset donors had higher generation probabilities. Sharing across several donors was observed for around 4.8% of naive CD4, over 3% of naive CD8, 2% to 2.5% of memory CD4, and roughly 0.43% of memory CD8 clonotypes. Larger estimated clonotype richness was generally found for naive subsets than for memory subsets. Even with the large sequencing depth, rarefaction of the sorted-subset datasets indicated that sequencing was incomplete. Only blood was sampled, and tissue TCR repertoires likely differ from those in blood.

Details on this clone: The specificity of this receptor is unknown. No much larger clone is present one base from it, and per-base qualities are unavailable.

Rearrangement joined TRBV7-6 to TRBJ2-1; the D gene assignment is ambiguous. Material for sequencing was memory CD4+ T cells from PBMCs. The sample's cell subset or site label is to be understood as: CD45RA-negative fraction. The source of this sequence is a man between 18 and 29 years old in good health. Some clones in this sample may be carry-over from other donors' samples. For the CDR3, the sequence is CASSPLDQIYNEQFF. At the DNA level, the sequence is TGTGCCAGCAGTCCCCTGGACCAAATTTACAATGAGCAGTTCTTC.